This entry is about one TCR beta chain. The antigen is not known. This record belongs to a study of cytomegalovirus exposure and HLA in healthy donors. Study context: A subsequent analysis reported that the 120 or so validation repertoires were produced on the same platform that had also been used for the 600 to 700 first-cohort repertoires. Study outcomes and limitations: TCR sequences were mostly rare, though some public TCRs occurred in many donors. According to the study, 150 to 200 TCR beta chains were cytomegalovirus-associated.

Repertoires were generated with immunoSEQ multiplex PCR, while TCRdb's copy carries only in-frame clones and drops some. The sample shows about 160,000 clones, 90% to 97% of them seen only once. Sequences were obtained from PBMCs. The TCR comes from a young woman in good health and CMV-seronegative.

The CDR3 loop reads CASKRLGQPNQPQHF. The CDR3 DNA reads as TGTGCCAGTAAGAGGTTGGGACAGCCCAATCAGCCCCAGCATTTT. The chain couples TRBV19 to TRBJ1-5, with 7 bases lining up with TRBD1. Germline V gene data show CDR1 as LNHDA and CDR2 as SQIVND (reference sequence). The CDR3 consists of 15 residues. The ends lost 7 bases at V and 3 bases at J; junction bases unmatched: 9.